The 28 T cell receptor beta chains in this list originate from one sample, sequenced in a study of monozygotic twins with inflammatory bowel disease. One entry per CDR3 protein, without DNA, is what TCRdb gives after re-calling the 5' RACE reads. Its table lists 150,000 to 200,000 distinct CDR3 sequences. Sequenced: blood. The receptors were gathered from a human donor with ulcerative colitis or Crohn's disease, or a healthy co-twin of an affected twin (not recorded which).

This sequence joins TRBV27 and TRBJ1-5; checking the TCRdb D call of TRBD1 is not possible without DNA. Per germline, CDR1 MNHEY and CDR2 SMNVEV (reference sequence). The CDR3 contains 14 residues. The CDR3 is CASSLQGAVQPQHF.

The chain has TRBV29-1 and TRBJ2-1; TCRdb selects TRBD2, and the lack of DNA leaves this call unchecked. The CDR3 is made up of 16 amino acids. Germline V lookup: CDR1 SQVTM, CDR2 ANQGSEA. The chain's CDR3 is CSVPIFSGADSGEQFF.

The chain is built from TRBV19 and TRBJ2-2; TCRdb designates TRBD2, a call that cannot be tested without DNA. CDR3 length: 18 residues. Germline V lookup: CDR1 LNHDA, CDR2 SQIVND (reference sequence). The CDR3 loop reads CASSNIRLAGPNTGELFF.

The CDR3 reads CAISPGTDIANYGYTF. This chain uses TRBV10-3 with TRBJ1-2; TCRdb's D call, TRBD1, is unchecked because there is no DNA. CDR1 and CDR2 from the germline V gene are ENHRY and SYGVKD. The CDR3 sequence is 16 residues long.

The rearrangement joins TRBV28 to TRBJ1-3. Germline V lookup: CDR1 MDHEN, CDR2 SYDVKM. The CDR3 totals 13 residues. CDR3 sequence: CASLSSSGNTIYF. Full variable domain (missing parts from reference TRBV28 and TRBJ1-3): DVKVTQSSRYLVKRTGEKVFLECVQDMDHENMFWYRQDPGLGLRLIYFSYDVKMKEKGDIPEGYSVSREKKERFSLILESASTNQTSMYLCASLSSSGNTIYFGEGSWLTVV.

V usage is TRBV6-2 or TRBV6-3 and J usage is TRBJ2-1; the TRBD1 assignment by TCRdb is unverifiable without DNA. Germline values: CDR1 MNHEY, CDR2 SVGEGT. The CDR3 spans 15 residues. This CDR3 is CASSYVASSGNEQFF.

The CDR3 region is CAISDVRNSYEQYF. This rearrangement joins TRBV10-3 to TRBJ2-7. Germline CDR1 and CDR2: ENHRY and SYGVKD. The CDR3 spans 14 residues.

The chain links TRBV7-9 to TRBJ2-7; TCRdb reports TRBD1, a call that lacks DNA to check it against. The germline V gene has CDR1 SEHNR and CDR2 FQNEAQ (reference sequence). The length of the CDR3 is 13 residues. The CDR3 loop reads CASSQGSVDEQYF.

This chain joins TRBV20-1 and TRBJ1-1; as DNA is missing, the TRBD1 call by TCRdb cannot be tested. From germline, CDR1 is DFQATT and CDR2 SNEGSKA (reference sequence). The CDR3 is 14 residues long. The CDR3: CSAKPRAGNTEAFF.

The V and J genes are TRBV7-2 and TRBJ2-2; TCRdb names TRBD2, which stays unverified in the absence of DNA. This CDR3 region has 16 residues. Germline loops: CDR1 SGHTA, CDR2 FQGNSA. CDR3 residues: CASSPSPPRGTGELFF.

The chain carries TRBV7-2 and TRBJ2-7; TCRdb returns TRBD1, unconfirmable since there is no DNA. The CDR3 is 16 residues long. The germline gives CDR1 SGHTA, CDR2 FQGNSA. CDR3 region: CASSLSGGLPGHEQYF.

The chain carries TRBV14 and TRBJ2-5. Germline CDR1 is SGHDN and CDR2 is FVKESK. CDR3 length: 13 residues. The CDR3 sequence: CASSQGIAGTQYF.

The chain employs TRBV12-3 or TRBV12-4 and TRBJ2-2. The CDR3 runs 12 residues. CDR3 loop: CASSQSTGELFF.

The J gene is TRBJ1-2, the V gene TRBV12-3 or TRBV12-4. This CDR3 is 12 amino acids long. CDR3 in amino acids: CASMEFNYGYTF.

The gene calls are TRBV5-1 and TRBJ2-4; the TCRdb D gene call, TRBD2, has no DNA to confirm it. Germline V gene data show CDR1 as SGHRS and CDR2 as YFSETQ. The length of the CDR3 is 17 residues. This CDR3 is CASSFPGLAGAKNIQYF. The full variable domain, in which reference TRBV5-1 and TRBJ2-4 provide the parts outside the CDR3, is KAGVTQTPRYLIKTRGQQVTLSCSPISGHRSVSWYQQTPGQGLQFLFEYFSETQRNKGNFPGRFSGRQFSNSRSEMNVSTLELGDSALYLCASSFPGLAGAKNIQYFGAGTRLSVL.

The CDR3 region is CSVGQGPGANVLTF. The chain uses TRBV29-1 and TRBJ2-6; checking the TCRdb D call of TRBD1 is not possible without DNA. This CDR3 spans 14 amino acids. Germline V CDR1 and CDR2: SQVTM, ANQGSEA.

The CDR3 region is CSALTGESGDQPQHF. This sequence joins TRBV20-1 and TRBJ1-5; the TCRdb D gene call, TRBD1, has no DNA to confirm it. CDR1 is DFQATT, CDR2 SNEGSKA, per germline (reference sequence). The CDR3 runs 15 residues.

The chain carries TRBV12-3 or TRBV12-4 and TRBJ1-1; TCRdb outputs TRBD1, but without DNA this stays unchecked. The CDR3 contains 15 residues. The CDR3 here is CASSLKSGVNTEAFF.

This chain joins TRBV29-1 and TRBJ1-1; TCRdb designates TRBD1, a call that cannot be tested without DNA. There are 11 residues in the CDR3. Germline V gene lookup returns CDR1 SQVTM and CDR2 ANQGSEA. The chain's CDR3 is CSVAGSTEAFF.

CDR3 sequence reads: CASSELAGPSYNEQFF. The V gene is TRBV6-4, the J gene TRBJ2-1; TCRdb's D call of TRBD1 is untestable without DNA. Germline values: CDR1 MRHNA, CDR2 SNTAGT. The CDR3 is 16 residues long.

The chain carries TRBV5-1 and TRBJ2-1. The germline gives CDR1 SGHRS, CDR2 YFSETQ. There are 17 residues in the CDR3. This CDR3 is CASRLTGFQDSYNEQFF.

The chain links TRBV7-2 to TRBJ2-7; TCRdb indicates TRBD1, and absent DNA this call remains unverified. This CDR3 spans 15 amino acids. Germline V gene lookup returns CDR1 SGHTA and CDR2 FQGNSA. The CDR3 spells CASSSGPASSYEQYF.

This chain uses TRBV20-1 with TRBJ2-1. The CDR3 covers 16 residues. From germline, CDR1 is DFQATT and CDR2 SNEGSKA (reference sequence). CDR3 protein: CSARDILGQKYNEQFF.

The CDR3 region is CSATEAYNEQFF. This rearrangement joins TRBV20-1 to TRBJ2-1; absent DNA, TCRdb's TRBD2 call cannot be checked. Germline V gives CDR1 DFQATT, CDR2 SNEGSKA (reference sequence). This CDR3 contains 12 residues.

CDR3 region: CASSGDRSRVGETQYF. This chain links TRBV25-1 with TRBJ2-5; TCRdb's D gene call, TRBD1, goes unchecked for lack of DNA. CDR3 length: 16 amino acids. Germline CDR1 MGHDK, CDR2 SYGVNS. The whole variable domain, filled in from reference TRBV25-1 and TRBJ2-5, reads EADIYQTPRYLVIGTGKKITLECSQTMGHDKMYWYQQDPGMELHLIHYSYGVNSTEKGDLSSESTVSRIRTEHFPLTLESARPSHTSQYLCASSGDRSRVGETQYFGPGTRLLVL.

This chain joins TRBV5-6 and TRBJ2-5; the D call of TRBD2 rests on TCRdb alone, since no DNA is present to check it. The germline CDR1 and CDR2 sequences are SGHDT and YYEEEE. The CDR3 covers 15 residues. The CDR3 spells CASSFLYWEGETQYF.

This chain connects TRBV7-9 to TRBJ2-2. Germline lookup yields CDR1 SEHNR and CDR2 FQNEAQ (reference sequence). The CDR3 is made up of 16 amino acids. CDR3 amino acids: CASSLRLAENTGELFF.

The chain links TRBV19 to TRBJ2-2. This CDR3 has 17 amino acids. Germline assignment: CDR1 LNHDA and CDR2 SQIVND (reference sequence). CDR3 protein: CASSIERGKGNTGELFF.